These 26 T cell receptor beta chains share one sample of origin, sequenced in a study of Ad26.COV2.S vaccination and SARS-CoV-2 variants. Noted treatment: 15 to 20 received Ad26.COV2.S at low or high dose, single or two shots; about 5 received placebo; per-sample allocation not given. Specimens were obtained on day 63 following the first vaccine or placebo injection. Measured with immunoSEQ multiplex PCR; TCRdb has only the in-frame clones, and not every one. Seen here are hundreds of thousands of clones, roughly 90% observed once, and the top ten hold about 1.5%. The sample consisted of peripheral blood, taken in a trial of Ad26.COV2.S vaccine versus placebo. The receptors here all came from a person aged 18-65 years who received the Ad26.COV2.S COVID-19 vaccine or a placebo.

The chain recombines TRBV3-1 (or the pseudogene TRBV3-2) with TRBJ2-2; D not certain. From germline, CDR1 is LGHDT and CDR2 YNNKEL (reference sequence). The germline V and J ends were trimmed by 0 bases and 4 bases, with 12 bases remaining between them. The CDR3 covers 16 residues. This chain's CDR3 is CASSQDLRIPTGELFF. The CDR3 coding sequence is TGTGCCAGCAGCCAAGATTTACGAATCCCCACCGGGGAGCTGTTTTTT.

The CDR3 region is CASSSLRGDQPQHF. CDR3 nucleotides: TGTGCCAGCAGCTCCCTCAGGGGAGATCAGCCCCAGCATTTT. The gene calls are TRBV5-5 and TRBJ1-5, with a possible D match to TRBD1 (6 bases). V was clipped by 3 bases and J by 5 bases, with 12 bases between them. The CDR3 is made up of 14 amino acids. Germline lookup yields CDR1 SGHKS and CDR2 YYEKEE (reference sequence).

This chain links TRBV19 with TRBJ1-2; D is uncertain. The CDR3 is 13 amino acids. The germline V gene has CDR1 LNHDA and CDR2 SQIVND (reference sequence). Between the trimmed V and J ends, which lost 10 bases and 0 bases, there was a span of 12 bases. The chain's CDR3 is CATNGLANYGYTF. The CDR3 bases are TGTGCCACCAACGGGTTAGCTAACTATGGCTACACCTTC.

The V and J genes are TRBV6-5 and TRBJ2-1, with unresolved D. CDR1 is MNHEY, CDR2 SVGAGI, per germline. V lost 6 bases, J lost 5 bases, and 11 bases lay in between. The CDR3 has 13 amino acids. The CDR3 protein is CASSPDVDNEQFF. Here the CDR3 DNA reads TGTGCCAGCAGCCCCGACGTGGACAATGAGCAGTTCTTC.

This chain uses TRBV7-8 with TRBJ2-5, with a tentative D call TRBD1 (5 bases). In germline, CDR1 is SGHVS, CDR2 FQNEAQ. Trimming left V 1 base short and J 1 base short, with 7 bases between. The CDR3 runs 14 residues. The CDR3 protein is CASSLGQGQETQYF. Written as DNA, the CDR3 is TGTGCCAGCAGCTTAGGTCAGGGCCAAGAGACCCAGTACTTC.

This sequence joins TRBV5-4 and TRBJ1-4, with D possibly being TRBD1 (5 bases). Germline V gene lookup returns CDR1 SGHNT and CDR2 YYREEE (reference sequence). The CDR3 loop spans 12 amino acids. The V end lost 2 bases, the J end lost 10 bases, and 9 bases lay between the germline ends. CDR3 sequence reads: CASSLGQGKLFF. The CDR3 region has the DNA TGTGCCAGCAGCTTAGGACAAGGAAAACTGTTTTTT.

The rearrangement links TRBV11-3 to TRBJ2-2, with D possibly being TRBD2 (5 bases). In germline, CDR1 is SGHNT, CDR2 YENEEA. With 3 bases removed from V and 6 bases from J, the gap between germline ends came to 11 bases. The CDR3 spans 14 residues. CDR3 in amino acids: CASSLSRGSGELFF. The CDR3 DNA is TGTGCCAGCAGCTTGTCGCGCGGGTCCGGGGAGCTGTTTTTT.

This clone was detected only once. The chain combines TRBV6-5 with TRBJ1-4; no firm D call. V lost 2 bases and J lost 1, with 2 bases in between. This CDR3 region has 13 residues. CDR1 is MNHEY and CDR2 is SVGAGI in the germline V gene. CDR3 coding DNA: TGTGCCAGCAGTTACGGAACTAATGAAAAACTGTTTTTT. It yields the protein CASSYGTNEKLFF.

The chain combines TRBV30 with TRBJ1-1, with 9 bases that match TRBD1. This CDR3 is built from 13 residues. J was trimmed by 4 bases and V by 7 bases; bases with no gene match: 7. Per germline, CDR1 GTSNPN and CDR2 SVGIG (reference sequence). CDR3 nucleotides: TGTGCCTTCCACAGGGGGCAGGGCACTGAAGCTTTCTTT. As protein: CAFHRGQGTEAFF.

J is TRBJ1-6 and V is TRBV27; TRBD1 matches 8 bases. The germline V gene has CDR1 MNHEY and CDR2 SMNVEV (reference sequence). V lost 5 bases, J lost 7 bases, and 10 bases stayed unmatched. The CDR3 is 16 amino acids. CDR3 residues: CASSVWTGIGNSPLHF. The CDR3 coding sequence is TGTGCCAGCAGTGTATGGACAGGGATCGGGAATTCACCCCTCCACTTT.

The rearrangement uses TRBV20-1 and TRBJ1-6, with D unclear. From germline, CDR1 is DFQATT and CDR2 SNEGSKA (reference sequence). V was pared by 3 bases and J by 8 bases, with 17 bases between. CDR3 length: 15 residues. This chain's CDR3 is CSASLPAGSDSPLHF. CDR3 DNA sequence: TGCAGTGCTAGTCTCCCCGCAGGTTCGGATTCACCCCTCCACTTT.

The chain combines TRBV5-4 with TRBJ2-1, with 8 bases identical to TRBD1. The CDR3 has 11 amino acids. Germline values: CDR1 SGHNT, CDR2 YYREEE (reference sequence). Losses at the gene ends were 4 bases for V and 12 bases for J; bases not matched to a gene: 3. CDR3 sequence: CASSRQGRQFF. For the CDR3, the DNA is TGTGCCAGCAGCAGACAGGGGCGGCAGTTCTTC.

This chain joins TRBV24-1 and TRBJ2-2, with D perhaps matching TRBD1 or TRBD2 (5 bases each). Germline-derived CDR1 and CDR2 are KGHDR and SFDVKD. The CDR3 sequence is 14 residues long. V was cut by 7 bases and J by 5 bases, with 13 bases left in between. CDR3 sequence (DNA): TGTGCCACCAGGGGTGAGGGGATGACCGGGGAGCTGTTTTTT. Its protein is CATRGEGMTGELFF.

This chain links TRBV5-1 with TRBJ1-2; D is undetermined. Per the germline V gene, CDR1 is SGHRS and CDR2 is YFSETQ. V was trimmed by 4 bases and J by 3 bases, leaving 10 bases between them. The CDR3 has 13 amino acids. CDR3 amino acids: CASSLDVDYGYTF. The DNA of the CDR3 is TGCGCCAGCAGCCTTGACGTTGACTATGGCTACACCTTC.

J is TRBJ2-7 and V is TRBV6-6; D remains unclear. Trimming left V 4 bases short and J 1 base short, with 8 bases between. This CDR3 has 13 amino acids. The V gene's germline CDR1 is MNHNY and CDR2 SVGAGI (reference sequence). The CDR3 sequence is CASSFGRSYEQYF. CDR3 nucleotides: TGTGCCAGCAGTTTTGGCAGATCCTACGAGCAGTACTTC.

The CDR3 DNA is TGCAGCGTAGGGGGTGGGACAGGGGGACCCACAGATACGCAGTATTTT. Amino acid sequence: CSVGGGTGGPTDTQYF. V gene TRBV29-1 combines with J gene TRBJ2-3; TRBD1 matches at 11 bases. Germline values: CDR1 SQVTM, CDR2 ANQGSEA. V lost 6 bases to trimming and J lost 2 bases; unmatched junction nucleotides: 10. The CDR3 runs to 16 residues.

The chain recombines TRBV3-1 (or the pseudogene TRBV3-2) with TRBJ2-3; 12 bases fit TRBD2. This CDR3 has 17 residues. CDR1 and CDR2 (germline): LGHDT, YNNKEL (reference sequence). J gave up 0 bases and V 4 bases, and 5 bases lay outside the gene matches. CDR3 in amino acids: CASSPGLAGTSTDTQYF. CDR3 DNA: TGTGCCAGCAGCCCCGGACTAGCGGGGACTAGCACAGATACGCAGTATTTT.

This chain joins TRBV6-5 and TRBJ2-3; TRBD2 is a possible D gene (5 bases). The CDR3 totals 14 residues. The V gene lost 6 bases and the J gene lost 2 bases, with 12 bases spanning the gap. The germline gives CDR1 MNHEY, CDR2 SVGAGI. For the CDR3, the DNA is TGTGCCAGCAGACTAGGGATCTCCACAGATACGCAGTATTTT. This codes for CASRLGISTDTQYF.

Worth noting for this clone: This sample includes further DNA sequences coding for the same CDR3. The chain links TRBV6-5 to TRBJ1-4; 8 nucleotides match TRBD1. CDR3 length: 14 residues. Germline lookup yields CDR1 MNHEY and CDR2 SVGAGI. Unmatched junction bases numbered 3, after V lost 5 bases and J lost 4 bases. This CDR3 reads CASSLDRGNEKLFF. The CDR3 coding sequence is TGTGCCAGCAGTCTTGACAGGGGTAATGAAAAACTGTTTTTT.

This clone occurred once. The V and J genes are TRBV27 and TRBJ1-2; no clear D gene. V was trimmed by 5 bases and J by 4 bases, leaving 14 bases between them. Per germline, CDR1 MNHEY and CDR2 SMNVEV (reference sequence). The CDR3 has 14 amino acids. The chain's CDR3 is CASSPLGTTYGYTF. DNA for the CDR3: TGTGCCAGCAGTCCCCTTGGCACGACCTATGGCTACACCTTC.

For the CDR3, the DNA is TGTGCCAGCTCACAGGGTCAGCCCCAGCATTTT. The encoded protein is CASSQGQPQHF. The chain links TRBV18 to TRBJ1-5; no clear D gene. With 4 bases removed from V and 6 bases from J, the gap between germline ends came to 4 bases. The CDR3 is 11 residues long. Germline-derived CDR1 and CDR2 are KGHSH and LQKENI.

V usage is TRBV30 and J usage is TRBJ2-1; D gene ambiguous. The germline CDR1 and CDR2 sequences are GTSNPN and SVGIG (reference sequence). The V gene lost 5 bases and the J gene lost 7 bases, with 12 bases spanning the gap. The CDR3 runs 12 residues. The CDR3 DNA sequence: TGTGCCTGGGCTCCCCCTCGGAATGAGCAGTTCTTC. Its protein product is CAWAPPRNEQFF.

CDR3 bases: TGCGCCAGCAGCTTGGCGGGTGTTTTTATCTACGAGCAGTACTTC. This gives the protein CASSLAGVFIYEQYF. The chain joins TRBV5-1 to TRBJ2-7; no firm D call. The CDR3 is 15 residues long. V was cut by 0 bases and J by 3 bases, with 13 bases left in between. CDR1 is SGHRS, CDR2 YFSETQ, per germline.

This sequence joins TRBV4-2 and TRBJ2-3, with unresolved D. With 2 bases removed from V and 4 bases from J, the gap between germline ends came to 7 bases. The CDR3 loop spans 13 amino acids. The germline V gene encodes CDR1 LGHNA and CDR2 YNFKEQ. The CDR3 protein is CASSQTLADTQYF. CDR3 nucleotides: TGTGCCAGCAGCCAAACCCTAGCAGATACGCAGTATTTT.

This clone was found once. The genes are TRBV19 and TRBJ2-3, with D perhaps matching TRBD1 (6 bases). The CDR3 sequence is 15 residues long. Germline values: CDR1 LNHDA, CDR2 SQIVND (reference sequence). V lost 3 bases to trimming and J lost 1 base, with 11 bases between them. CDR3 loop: CASSIGTRRTDTQYF. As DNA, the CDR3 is TGTGCCAGTAGTATTGGGACACGACGCACAGATACGCAGTATTTT.

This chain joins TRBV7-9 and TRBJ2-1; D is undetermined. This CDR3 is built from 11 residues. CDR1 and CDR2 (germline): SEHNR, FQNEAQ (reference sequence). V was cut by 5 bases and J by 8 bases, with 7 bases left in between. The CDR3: CASSGGYEQFF. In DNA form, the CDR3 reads TGTGCCAGCAGCGGCGGCTATGAGCAGTTCTTC.